This TCR beta chain was recovered during a study of cytomegalovirus exposure and HLA in healthy donors. For this clone: Its antigen remains unidentified.

PCR involved 60 Vbeta and 13 Jbeta primers. Profiling relied on immunoSEQ multiplex PCR, and the TCRdb table lists in-frame clones only, not all of them. Of some 190,000 clones listed, 65% to 75% were seen once; the top ten hold about 4.8%. Findings and caveats of the study: Earlier analysis looked at TCR beta V segments, and most were productive about 90% or about 30% of the time.

Per the germline V gene, CDR1 is LGHNA and CDR2 is YSLEER. The CDR3 sequence is 16 residues long. The ends were cut back, 1 base at V and 1 base at J, with 12 bases in the middle. The sequencing sample was made of PBMCs. The chain couples TRBV4-3 to TRBJ2-3; no definite D call. The receptor was isolated from a young man in good health and CMV-seropositive. This CDR3 is CASSQGDLRRTDTQYF. The CDR3 bases are TGCGCCAGCAGCCAAGGAGATTTACGCCGCACAGATACGCAGTATTTT.